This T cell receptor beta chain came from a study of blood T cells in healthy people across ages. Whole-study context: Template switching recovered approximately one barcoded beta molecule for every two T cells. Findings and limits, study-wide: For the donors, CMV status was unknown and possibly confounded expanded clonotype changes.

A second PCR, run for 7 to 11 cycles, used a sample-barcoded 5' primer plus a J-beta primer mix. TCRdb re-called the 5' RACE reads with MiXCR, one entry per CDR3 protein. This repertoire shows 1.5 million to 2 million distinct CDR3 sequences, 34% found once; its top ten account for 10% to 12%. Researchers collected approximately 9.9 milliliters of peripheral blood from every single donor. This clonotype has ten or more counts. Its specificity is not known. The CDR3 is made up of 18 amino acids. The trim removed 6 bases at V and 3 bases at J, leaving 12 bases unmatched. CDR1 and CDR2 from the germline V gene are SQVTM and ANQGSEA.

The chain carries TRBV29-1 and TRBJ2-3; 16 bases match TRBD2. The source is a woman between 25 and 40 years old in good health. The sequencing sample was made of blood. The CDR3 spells CSVEGLAGGPIGTDTQYF. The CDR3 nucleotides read TGCAGCGTAGAGGGACTAGCGGGGGGGCCAATTGGAACAGATACGCAGTATTTT.